One and the same sample provided the 2 T cell receptor beta chains below, sequenced in a study of blood T cell repertoires in COVID-19 (dated by TCRdb to 2018 to 2021). Libraries came from the immunoSEQ multiplex PCR assay. TCRdb obtained this table from immuneACCESS and retained in-frame rearrangements with V and J assigned. These tables miss some clones; where compared with another copy, unresolved V genes account for less than half of the shortfall, and the remainder is unexplained. The sample table contains 30,000 to 40,000 clones; only one count was recorded for about 88% of them. Jointly, the top ten make up approximately 2% of the sample. Source material: peripheral blood. The receptors here all came from a human donor in a cohort sampled during active COVID-19.

V usage is TRBV6-1 and J usage is TRBJ1-1; D possibly corresponds to TRBD1 (5 bases). CDR3 size: 14 residues. Trimming took off 2 bases at V and 5 bases at J, with 12 bases between the two ends. The germline V gene has CDR1 MNHNS and CDR2 SASEGT. The CDR3 loop is CASSESGVRTEAFF. CDR3 DNA: TGTGCCAGCAGTGAATCGGGGGTACGGACTGAAGCTTTCTTT.

V gene TRBV27 combines with J gene TRBJ1-1; D might be TRBD1 (6 bases). The CDR3 consists of 15 residues. Germline loops: CDR1 MNHEY, CDR2 SMNVEV (reference sequence). The V end lost 5 bases, the J end lost 0 bases, and 13 bases lay between the germline ends. CDR3 nucleotides: TGTGCCAGCAGTCGCCTCACAGGGTTGAACACTGAAGCTTTCTTT. Translation gives CASSRLTGLNTEAFF.